These 23 T cell receptor beta chains share one sample of origin, sequenced in a study of shared clonotypes between healthy human individuals. Profiled with immunoSEQ multiplex PCR; TCRdb holds only in-frame clones, not every one. Counted here are some 2,000,000 clones, around 95% occurring once; the ten biggest clones make up roughly 0.13%. The sequenced material came from naive CD4+ T cells sorted from blood. As for subset: CD45RA+ positively selected. These receptors were obtained from a man between 18 and 29 years old in good health.

The V gene is TRBV2, the J gene TRBJ2-4; 7 positions match TRBD1. The length of the CDR3 is 17 residues. Germline V gives CDR1 SNHLY, CDR2 FYNNEI. V trimming: 2 bases; J trimming: 2 bases; junction bases outside the gene matches: 9. Here the CDR3 DNA reads TGTGCCAGCAGTGAATTTGGGAGACAGGGTTCCAAAAACATTCAGTACTTC. Amino acid sequence: CASSEFGRQGSKNIQYF.

The genes are TRBV6-5 and TRBJ1-5; no firm D call. The germline V gene encodes CDR1 MNHEY and CDR2 SVGAGI. There are 14 residues in the CDR3. Trimming stripped 6 bases from V and 0 bases from J, with 9 bases between. This chain's CDR3 is CASSSGFSNQPQHF. The CDR3 bases are TGTGCCAGCAGCTCCGGATTTAGCAATCAGCCCCAGCATTTT.

The rearrangement joins TRBV6-5 to TRBJ1-1, with unresolved D. This CDR3 is built from 14 residues. Germline V gives CDR1 MNHEY, CDR2 SVGAGI. V lost 7 bases and J 4 bases, leaving 16 bases between the germline ends. CDR3 loop: CASTERRGGTEAFF. The CDR3 DNA is TGTGCCAGCACCGAAAGACGAGGAGGCACTGAAGCTTTCTTT.

The chain has TRBV4-1 and TRBJ2-1; D unresolved. Trimming took 0 bases from V and 4 from J, leaving 4 bases between them. Germline V gives CDR1 MGHRA, CDR2 YSYEKL. The CDR3 spans 13 residues. CDR3 DNA: TGCGCCAGCAGCCAAGAAGAATACAATGAGCAGTTCTTC. It is translated as CASSQEEYNEQFF.

The chain is built from TRBV6-5 and TRBJ2-3; no firm D call. The germline V gene encodes CDR1 MNHEY and CDR2 SVGAGI. The CDR3 spans 13 residues. Trimming took 2 bases from V and 2 from J, leaving 5 bases between them. The CDR3 DNA is TGTGCCAGCAGTTACCTCTTCACAGATACGCAGTATTTT. Translated, it gives CASSYLFTDTQYF.

As for this clone: A read error may produce the germline difference seen at one junction end. The J gene is TRBJ2-7, the V gene TRBV11-2; TRBD2 agrees at 10 bases. CDR3 length: 16 residues. Germline V CDR1 and CDR2: SGHAT, FQNNGV. This CDR3 is CASSLELAGLFYEQYF. The CDR3 coding sequence is TGTGCCAGCAGCCTAGAACTAGCGGGACTCTTCTACGAGCAGTACTTC.

V and J are TRBV7-2 and TRBJ2-1; D gene unclear. The germline V gene encodes CDR1 SGHTA and CDR2 FQGNSA. This CDR3 has 13 residues. V was pared by 1 base and J by 9 bases, with 10 bases between. The CDR3 nucleotides are TGTGCCAGCAGCTTAGGCGGCAGTACTGAGCAGTTCTTC. Translation: CASSLGGSTEQFF.

This clone was counted between two and nine times. The rearrangement links TRBV25-1 to TRBJ2-7; 14 bases agree with TRBD2. Germline CDR1 and CDR2: MGHDK and SYGVNS. The CDR3 has 16 amino acids. Losses at the gene ends were 2 bases for V and 2 bases for J; bases not matched to a gene: 2. The CDR3 sequence: CASSEPGLAGAYEQYF. CDR3 sequence (DNA): TGTGCCAGCAGTGAACCGGGACTAGCGGGGGCCTACGAGCAGTACTTC.

This chain joins TRBV2 and TRBJ1-4; 7 bases match TRBD1. The CDR3 totals 14 residues. The germline CDR1 and CDR2 sequences are SNHLY and FYNNEI. J was trimmed by 8 bases and V by 7 bases; bases with no gene match: 10. CDR3 protein: CASIIGTAGEKLFF. In nucleotides, the CDR3 is TGTGCCAGCATCATCGGGACAGCCGGGGAAAAACTGTTTTTT.

V usage is TRBV5-8 and J usage is TRBJ2-7; 8 nucleotides line up with TRBD2. CDR3 size: 17 residues. Trimming removed 1 base from V and 0 bases from J; junction bases left unmatched: 9. Germline V lookup: CDR1 SGHTS, CDR2 YDEGEE. This chain's CDR3 is CASSLYVSGDVSYEQYF. CDR3 coding DNA: TGTGCCAGCAGCTTGTATGTTAGCGGGGACGTCTCCTACGAGCAGTACTTC.

The chain couples TRBV10-3 to TRBJ1-2; no firm D call. The CDR3 totals 14 residues. The germline gives CDR1 ENHRY, CDR2 SYGVKD. V was clipped by 0 bases and J by 6 bases, with 11 bases between them. The CDR3, as DNA: TGTGCCATCAGTGAGTCAGGCGTAGAGGATGGCTACACCTTC. This codes for CAISESGVEDGYTF.

This chain uses TRBV30 with TRBJ2-5; weak D call: TRBD2 (5 bases). The V end lost 8 bases, the J end lost 1 base, and 14 bases lay between the germline ends. The length of the CDR3 is 13 residues. Germline V gives CDR1 GTSNPN, CDR2 SVGIG (reference sequence). CDR3 in amino acids: CAGLGEGQETQYF. CDR3 DNA sequence: TGTGCCGGACTGGGCGAGGGCCAAGAGACCCAGTACTTC.

As DNA, the CDR3 is TGTGCCAGCAGCTTTGGAGGAGGGATTTCGTATAATTCACCCCTCCACTTT. This codes for CASSFGGGISYNSPLHF. The rearrangement uses TRBV7-2 and TRBJ1-6; no definite D call. CDR3 length: 17 amino acids. V lost 3 bases and J 4 bases, leaving 16 bases between the germline ends. Germline V gene lookup returns CDR1 SGHTA and CDR2 FQGNSA.

The V gene is TRBV29-1, the J gene TRBJ1-2, with 10 bases aligning to TRBD1. This CDR3 comprises 14 residues. Per the germline V gene, CDR1 is SQVTM and CDR2 is ANQGSEA. Trimming removed 6 bases from V and 3 bases from J; junction bases left unmatched: 7. The CDR3 DNA sequence: TGCAGCGTCACAAGGGGGACAGGGGACTATGGCTACACCTTC. Translated: CSVTRGTGDYGYTF.

This chain connects TRBV30 to TRBJ1-3; D uncertain. Germline V lookup: CDR1 GTSNPN, CDR2 SVGIG (reference sequence). Trimming pared 7 bases from V and 2 bases from J, leaving 9 bases between. This CDR3 comprises 12 residues. The CDR3 protein is CAFLPAGNTIYF. In DNA form, the CDR3 reads TGTGCCTTCCTACCAGCTGGAAACACCATATATTTT.

This chain uses TRBV5-1 with TRBJ2-1; TRBD1 agrees at 9 bases. V lost 0 bases, J lost 2 bases, and 3 bases stayed unmatched. This CDR3 comprises 16 residues. CDR1 is SGHRS, CDR2 YFSETQ, per germline. The DNA for the CDR3 is TGCGCCAGCAGCTTGGGCGGGACAGGGCCCTACAATGAGCAGTTCTTC. This sequence encodes CASSLGGTGPYNEQFF.

As regards this clone: At one of its ends the junction is not consistent with the germline gene, which may arise from a read error. J is TRBJ2-5 and V is TRBV7-7, with a tentative D call TRBD2 (5 bases). The CDR3 runs to 14 residues. Germline V lookup: CDR1 SSHAT, CDR2 FNYEAQ (reference sequence). The CDR3 DNA reads as TGTGCTAGCAGCTTATCTATAACCGAGGGGACCCAGTACTTC. Translating gives CASSLSITEGTQYF.

Worth noting for this clone: The junction differs from germline at one of its ends, possibly a read error. The chain carries TRBV7-7 and TRBJ2-3; 11 bases are shared with TRBD2. This CDR3 region has 15 residues. CDR1 is SSHAT, CDR2 FNYEAQ, per germline (reference sequence). The CDR3 bases are TGTGCTAGCAGCGCGACTAGCGGGGGCACAGATACGCAGTATTTT. It is translated as CASSATSGGTDTQYF.

This chain joins TRBV5-5 and TRBJ1-3, with a weak D call TRBD1 (5 bases). Trimming shortened V by 0 bases and J by 2 bases, and 9 bases separated the two germline ends. This CDR3 has 15 amino acids. Germline values: CDR1 SGHKS, CDR2 YYEKEE (reference sequence). As DNA, the CDR3 is TGTGCCAGCAGCTTGGGTGGGGGAACTGGAAACACCATATATTTT. Translated: CASSLGGGTGNTIYF.

The chain combines TRBV19 with TRBJ1-2; TRBD1 agrees at 7 bases. CDR1 and CDR2 (germline): LNHDA, SQIVND (reference sequence). V was pared by 4 bases and J by 8 bases, with 7 bases of the junction left unmatched. The CDR3 is 13 residues long. The CDR3 region is CASSTQGSGGYTF. The CDR3 region has the DNA TGTGCCAGTAGTACACAGGGGAGTGGCGGCTACACCTTC.

V is TRBV9 and J is TRBJ2-5; D perhaps matches TRBD2 (5 bases). Per germline, CDR1 SGDLS and CDR2 YYNGEE. Deletions cut 0 bases from V and 1 base from J, with 13 bases between. This CDR3 has 16 residues. The CDR3 spells CASSVGLERGQETQYF. Here the CDR3 DNA reads TGTGCCAGCAGCGTAGGACTCGAACGGGGCCAAGAGACCCAGTACTTC.

The chain joins TRBV5-1 to TRBJ1-1, with D perhaps matching TRBD1 (6 bases). V was pared by 4 bases and J by 1 base, with 14 bases between. Germline CDR1 is SGHRS and CDR2 is YFSETQ. This CDR3 contains 15 residues. The CDR3: CASSRQGNGNTEAFF. CDR3 nucleotide sequence: TGCGCCAGCAGCCGTCAGGGGAACGGGAACACTGAAGCTTTCTTT.

This rearrangement joins TRBV10-1 to TRBJ2-1, with TRBD2 matching over 10 bases. The CDR3 contains 15 residues. V gave up 6 bases and J gave up 10 bases; unmatched junction bases: 12. Germline assignment: CDR1 WNHNN and CDR2 SYGVQD (reference sequence). The CDR3 region is CASSPKLAGPVEQFF. CDR3 DNA: TGCGCCAGCAGCCCTAAACTAGCGGGACCGGTCGAGCAGTTCTTC.